The entry below describes one T cell receptor (beta chain). Its cognate antigen is unknown. The repertoire was sequenced with immunoSEQ multiplex PCR; TCRdb's copy has only in-frame clones and lacks some. This table holds roughly 130,000 clones, 88% found once. The data are from a study of T cell responses to AZD1222 COVID-19 vaccine. Overall study findings and caveats: The CD4 TCRs associated with vaccination extended across spike and predominated at 160-218 and 743-854. Only a handful of AZD1222 recipients tested seropositive at baseline.

The CDR3 runs 15 residues. The V end was cut by 3 bases, the J end by 3 bases, with 18 bases between. The germline V gene encodes CDR1 SQVTM and CDR2 ANQGSEA. Here the sequenced sample was peripheral blood, taken on day 0 of MenACWY control vaccination. This chain connects TRBV29-1 to TRBJ2-7, with D possibly matching TRBD1 (8 bases). The TCR sequence derives from an adult in good health. DNA for the CDR3: TGCAGCGTTGAGTGGCCTACAGGGGGGGGCTACGAGCAGTACTTC. The encoded protein is CSVEWPTGGGYEQYF.